This T cell receptor (beta chain) was sequenced in a study of cytomegalovirus exposure and HLA in healthy donors. The CDR3 contains 13 residues. Primers included in the PCR were 60 Vbeta and 13 Jbeta primers. Some clones are missing from TCRdb's copy, which holds only in-frame ones; the method was immunoSEQ multiplex PCR. The sample carries 150,000 to 200,000 clones, 80% recorded once. Input material: PBMCs. The gene calls are TRBV12-2 and TRBJ1-1; the DNA was not compared with TRBD1, the D call given in the table. TRBV12-2 is tagged as a pseudogene. The sequence came from a man aged 18 to 29 in good health and CMV-seropositive. The CDR3 DNA is TGTGCAAGTCGCAAAAAACAGGGTCCTGAAGCTTTCTTT. Translating gives CASRKKQGPEAFF.